The 24 T cell receptor beta chains in this list originate from one sample, sequenced in a study of blood T cells in healthy people across ages. For the second PCR, which ran for about 7 to 11 cycles, a sample-barcoded 5' primer and a J-beta primer mix were used. TCRdb fed the 5' RACE reads into MiXCR, producing one record per CDR3 protein. Found here are 1.2 million to 1.5 million distinct CDR3 sequences, roughly 59% of them singletons; the top ten hold over 5.5%. The source material was blood. Receptors originate from a man between 18 and 29 years old in good health.

The J gene is TRBJ2-3, the V gene TRBV7-9; 7 positions match TRBD1. The CDR3 runs to 16 residues. Germline V gene data show CDR1 as SEHNR and CDR2 as FQNEAQ (reference sequence). J lost 6 bases, V lost 2 bases, and 11 bases had no gene match. The DNA of the CDR3 is TGTGCCAGCAGCTTATTACTTGACAGGGATTTCGATACGCAGTATTTT. Translating it yields CASSLLLDRDFDTQYF.

A note on this clonotype: A much larger clonotype is one base distant, so this may be a read error. V usage is TRBV20-1 and J usage is TRBJ2-7, with 10 bases aligning to TRBD2. The CDR3 covers 15 residues. The ends lost 0 bases at V and 0 bases at J; junction bases unmatched: 2. Germline V gene lookup returns CDR1 DFQATT and CDR2 SNEGSKA (reference sequence). This CDR3 reads CSARELAGSSYEQYF. Written as DNA, the CDR3 is TGCAGTGCTAGAGAACTAGCGGGATCCTCCTACGAGCAGTACTTC.

The CDR3 DNA sequence: TGTGCCAGCAGCTACACTAGCGGGAGTGGGGATACGCAGTATTTT. As protein: CASSYTSGSGDTQYF. This chain joins TRBV7-2 and TRBJ2-3; 11 bases fit TRBD2. Germline-derived CDR1 and CDR2 are SGHTA and FQGNSA. This CDR3 region has 15 residues. The V gene end was trimmed by 4 bases and the J gene end by 6 bases; junction bases not matched to a gene: 6.

The chain links TRBV10-3 to TRBJ1-1, with D perhaps matching TRBD1 (5 bases). CDR1 and CDR2 (germline): ENHRY, SYGVKD. The CDR3 sequence is 14 residues long. Trimming took off 8 bases at V and 0 bases at J, with 13 bases between the two ends. For the CDR3, the DNA is TGTGCCATCGGGGCAGGAGAGATGAACACTGAAGCTTTCTTT. It codes for CAIGAGEMNTEAFF.

This clonotype was detected a few times. V and J are TRBV24-1 and TRBJ2-7; the D is unclear. The CDR3 has 10 amino acids. The V gene lost 3 bases and the J gene lost 11 bases, with 7 bases spanning the gap. Germline CDR1 is KGHDR and CDR2 is SFDVKD. The CDR3 DNA follows: TGTGCCACCAGTGATCGTCCCGAGTACTTC. This encodes CATSDRPEYF.

This clonotype occurred a few times. The rearrangement links TRBV4-1 to TRBJ2-7, with D unresolved. The CDR3 covers 14 residues. Trimming removed 8 bases from V and 0 bases from J, with 14 bases in between. Germline lookup yields CDR1 MGHRA and CDR2 YSYEKL. CDR3 nucleotide sequence: TGCGCCAGCGCGGCAGTTGGGCCCTCCTACGAGCAGTACTTC. This codes for CASAAVGPSYEQYF.

This clonotype was detected only a few times. The rearrangement joins TRBV7-9 to TRBJ2-7; D possibly corresponds to TRBD1 (8 bases). TRBJ2-5 explains the end of the DNA better; the J call may be wrong. From germline, CDR1 is SEHNR and CDR2 FQNEAQ (reference sequence). The CDR3 totals 17 residues. The DNA for the CDR3 is TGTGCCAGCAGCTCCCCCGCGGGGGACAGGAGAAGTGAGACCCAGTACTTC. It translates to CASSSPAGDRRSETQYF.

V is TRBV27 and J is TRBJ2-1; tentatively, D is TRBD1 (6 bases). The ends were cut back, 5 bases at V and 6 bases at J, with 20 bases in the middle. This CDR3 has 16 amino acids. Germline V gene sequence: CDR1 MNHEY, CDR2 SMNVEV (reference sequence). Here the CDR3 DNA reads TGTGCCAGCAGTCCCCACCGGGACACATGGGGCAATGAGCAGTTCTTC. It encodes CASSPHRDTWGNEQFF.

In this sample, this clonotype turned up a few times. The chain combines TRBV12-3 or TRBV12-4 with TRBJ2-3, with 7 nucleotides matching TRBD2. The V and J ends lost 8 bases and 0 bases, in that order; junction bases with no gene match: 5. The CDR3 has 14 amino acids. The CDR3 DNA reads TGTGCCAGCGGCCCGGGGGGTAGCACAGATACGCAGTATTTT. Translating gives CASGPGGSTDTQYF.

The J gene is TRBJ2-5, the V gene TRBV6-1; 10 bases align to TRBD1. The germline V gene has CDR1 MNHNS and CDR2 SASEGT. Trimming cost V 6 bases and J 3 bases; bases outside gene matches: 4. This CDR3 comprises 14 residues. The CDR3 DNA follows: TGTGCCAGCAGAGACAGGGGGCGCGAAGAGACCCAGTACTTC. This translates into CASRDRGREETQYF.

V gene TRBV7-9 combines with J gene TRBJ2-1; no definite D call. Trimming removed 2 bases at V and 15 bases at J, with 14 bases between. CDR1 SEHNR and CDR2 FQNEAQ come from the germline V gene (reference sequence). The CDR3 has 12 amino acids. The CDR3 sequence: CASSLPGPYWFF. The CDR3 DNA sequence: TGTGCCAGCAGCTTACCGGGCCCCTATTGGTTCTTC.

The chain is built from TRBV5-1 and TRBJ1-2; D is ambiguous. V was trimmed by 0 bases and J by 7 bases, leaving 13 bases between them. The germline V gene has CDR1 SGHRS and CDR2 YFSETQ. The CDR3 extends over 14 amino acids. In DNA form, the CDR3 reads TGCGCCAGCAGCTTGGACCCTCCGGGTACTGGCTACACCTTC. This encodes CASSLDPPGTGYTF.

The rearrangement links TRBV25-1 to TRBJ2-1, with TRBD2 matching 8 bases. CDR1 is MGHDK, CDR2 SYGVNS, per germline. The CDR3 extends over 16 amino acids. The junction had 2 bases not matched to a gene; V was cut back by 0 bases and J by 1 base. As DNA, the CDR3 is TGTGCCAGCAGTGAATATGTAGCGGGATCCTACAATGAGCAGTTCTTC. Protein product: CASSEYVAGSYNEQFF.

This clonotype was recorded many times. The rearrangement uses TRBV7-2 and TRBJ1-2, with D possibly TRBD1 on 5 matching bases. Between the trimmed V and J ends, which lost 5 bases and 3 bases, there was a span of 16 bases. Germline CDR1 reads SGHTA; CDR2 reads FQGNSA. The CDR3 sequence is 15 residues long. The DNA for the CDR3 is TGTGCCAGCAGCATACTAAGGGACGGCGACTATGGCTACACCTTC. Protein sequence: CASSILRDGDYGYTF.

The chain joins TRBV11-2 to TRBJ1-2, with 9 bases lining up with TRBD1. There are 18 residues in the CDR3. CDR1 is SGHAT and CDR2 is FQNNGV in the germline V gene. The junction had 12 bases not matched to a gene; V was cut back by 2 bases and J by 2 bases. CDR3 nucleotides: TGTGCCAGCAGCTTAATTCCCGGGACAGGGATCACCAACTATGGCTACACCTTC. This encodes CASSLIPGTGITNYGYTF.

The V and J genes are TRBV10-3 and TRBJ2-1, with D hard to call. The J call could be wrong; TRBJ2-7 is a better fit for the DNA end. This CDR3 is built from 12 residues. CDR1 is ENHRY and CDR2 is SYGVKD in the germline V gene. The CDR3 sequence: CAIRDGYNEQYF. In DNA form, the CDR3 reads TGTGCCATCAGGGATGGGTACAATGAGCAGTACTTC.

The rearrangement joins TRBV21-1 to TRBJ1-1. TRBV21-1 is a recognized pseudogene. The CDR3 covers 14 residues. CDR3 protein: CASSKERMNTEAFF. As DNA, the CDR3 is TGTGCCAGCTCTAAGGAGCGTATGAACACTGAAGCTTTCTTT.

The rearrangement uses TRBV10-3 and TRBJ2-7; maybe TRBD1 (7 bases). V was shortened by 6 bases and J by 4 bases, with 16 bases between the two germline ends. The CDR3 has 14 residues. Germline V CDR1 and CDR2: ENHRY, SYGVKD. This chain's CDR3 is CAIRNQGGPYEQYF. Here the CDR3 DNA reads TGTGCCATCAGAAACCAGGGGGGCCCATACGAGCAGTACTTC.

The chain joins TRBV30 to TRBJ2-5; D ambiguous. CDR1 GTSNPN and CDR2 SVGIG come from the germline V gene (reference sequence). The CDR3 contains 13 residues. Trimming pared 7 bases from V and 11 bases from J, leaving 23 bases between. The DNA of the CDR3 is TGTGCCTACGGGCTTGCCCGCATGGGTGAGCAGTACTTC. This codes for CAYGLARMGEQYF.

This clonotype has just one count. This chain connects TRBV20-1 to TRBJ1-1; the D is unclear. The germline gives CDR1 DFQATT, CDR2 SNEGSKA (reference sequence). Trimming removed 2 bases at V and 4 bases at J, with 11 bases between. This CDR3 spans 13 amino acids. CDR3 DNA: TGCAGTGCTAGAAGCGAGCGGACCACTGAAGCTTTCTTT. As protein: CSARSERTTEAFF.

As regards this clonotype: The junction shows a germline mismatch at one end, possibly a read error. The CDR3 coding sequence is TGTGCCAGCAGCTTGGCTGGCTACGAGCGGTACTTC. Protein: CASSLAGYERYF. This chain uses TRBV7-2 with TRBJ2-7; D remains ambiguous. The CDR3 extends over 12 amino acids. Germline CDR1 SGHTA, CDR2 FQGNSA.

The chain employs TRBV7-9 and TRBJ1-3, with 8 bases matching TRBD1. Germline V gene sequence: CDR1 SEHNR, CDR2 FQNEAQ (reference sequence). CDR3 size: 17 residues. V gave up 4 bases and J gave up 0 bases; unmatched junction bases: 8. CDR3 DNA: TGTGCCAGCAGCTCCCCTGGTACAGGGGGCTCTGGAAACACCATATATTTT. Amino acids: CASSSPGTGGSGNTIYF.

The V gene is TRBV29-1, the J gene TRBJ2-1; possibly TRBD2 for D (5 bases). The J call may not be correct, given that the DNA end is closer to TRBJ2-7. The CDR3 covers 14 residues. CDR1 is SQVTM and CDR2 is ANQGSEA in the germline V gene. CDR3 in DNA: TGCAGCGTTGCCGGGAAAGACTCCTACAATGAGCAGTACTTC. Residues: CSVAGKDSYNEQYF.

V is TRBV20-1 and J is TRBJ1-5, with TRBD1 matching over 7 bases. CDR3 size: 15 residues. J lost 7 bases, V lost 0 bases, and 9 bases had no gene match. Germline V lookup: CDR1 DFQATT, CDR2 SNEGSKA (reference sequence). DNA of the CDR3: TGCAGTGCTAGAGAGGGGGCGGGACAGCAGCAGCCCCAGCATTTT. This translates into CSAREGAGQQQPQHF.